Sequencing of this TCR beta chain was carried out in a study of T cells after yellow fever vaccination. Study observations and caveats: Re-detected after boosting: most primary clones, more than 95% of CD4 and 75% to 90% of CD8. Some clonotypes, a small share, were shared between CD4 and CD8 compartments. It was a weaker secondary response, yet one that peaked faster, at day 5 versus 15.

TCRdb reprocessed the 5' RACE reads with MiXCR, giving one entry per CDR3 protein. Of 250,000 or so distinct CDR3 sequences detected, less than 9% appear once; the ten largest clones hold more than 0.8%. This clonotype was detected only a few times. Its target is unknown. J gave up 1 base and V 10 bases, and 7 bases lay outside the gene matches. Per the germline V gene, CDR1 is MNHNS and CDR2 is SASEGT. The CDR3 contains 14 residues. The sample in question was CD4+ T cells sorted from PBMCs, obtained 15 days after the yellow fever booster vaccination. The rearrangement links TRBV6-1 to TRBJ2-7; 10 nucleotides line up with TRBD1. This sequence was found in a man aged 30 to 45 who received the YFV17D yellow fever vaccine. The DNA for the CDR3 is TGTGCCACTTTCTGGGACAGGGGTTCCTACGAGCAGTACTTC. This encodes CATFWDRGSYEQYF.